Described below is a single T cell receptor (beta chain) sequence and its context. The sample belongs to a study of control samples from healthy donors and cancer patients. Method: immunoSEQ multiplex PCR; TCRdb's copy keeps in-frame clones and lacks some. The repertoire holds more than 100,000 clones, with 75% to 95% as singletons. The sequence derives from a man in his late teens or twenties in good health. Source material: blood.

The CDR3 nucleotides read TGTGCCAGCAGTTACTCGTGGGGTATCGGCACAGATACGCAGTATTTT. This gives the protein CASSYSWGIGTDTQYF. The chain is built from TRBV6-5 and TRBJ2-3; D not resolved. The V gene lost 0 bases and the J gene lost 1 base, with 11 bases spanning the gap. The CDR3 sequence is 16 residues long. CDR1 and CDR2 (germline): MNHEY, SVGAGI.